This section outlines one T cell receptor (beta chain) sequence together with its context. Antigen specificity is unknown. This sample is part of a study of T-cell reconstitution after alpha-beta-depleted transplantation in children. Study-wide results and caveats: Several hundred graft clones that had expanded were reportedly the source of alpha-beta T cells about two months after transplant. The main origin of T-cell counts and diversity one year after transplant was newly produced T cells. It was surviving recipient T cells and thymic progenitors that gave some patients high TCRbeta diversity at day 60.

During its preparation, the TCRbeta library received unique molecular identifiers. Via MiXCR, TCRdb re-called the PCR reads, giving one row per CDR3 protein. The repertoire holds some 600,000 distinct CDR3 sequences, with 13% as singletons. The J segment lost 1 base and the V segment lost 0 bases, leaving 5 bases of the junction unmatched. Germline CDR1 LNHNV, CDR2 YYDKDF (reference sequence). This CDR3 region has 17 residues. This sequence was found in a male patient younger than 18 who had a stem cell transplant for acute myeloid leukemia, so the T cells may come from the graft donor. The rearrangement links TRBV15 to TRBJ2-5; 10 bases are a match to TRBD2. The material sequenced was PBMCs, mostly from graft donor cells, taken 360 days after TCRalphabeta/CD19-depleted stem cell transplant. The CDR3 DNA follows: TGTGCCACCAGCAGAGATCTCGAGCGGGAGGGCCAAGAGACCCAGTACTTC. Translation gives CATSRDLEREGQETQYF.